This is a list of T cell receptor beta chains from one sample in a study of T cell repertoires in chronic hepatitis B. The protocol was immunoSEQ multiplex PCR, while the TCRdb copy is restricted to in-frame clones and leaves out a portion. The sample yields fewer than 700 clones, 80% seen once. Sequencing was carried out using total CD8+ T cells from PBMCs. The receptors come from a human donor with chronic hepatitis B virus infection. CDR3s include the opening cysteine and the closing phenylalanine or tryptophan. Each record gives: J gene, clone size, CDR3 length, V gene, D gene, CDR3 DNA, CDR3 protein. A D gene is named only where the DNA matches it firmly. Size values are once, few and many counts, or a class for expanded clones, and some rows have none.

J gene: TRBJ2-1; clone size: once; CDR3 length: 15; V gene: TRBV7-2; D gene: NA; CDR3 DNA: TGTGCCAGCAGTCATCAGGGGGGGGCCTACAATGAGCAGTTCTTC; CDR3 protein: CASSHQGGAYNEQFF
J gene: TRBJ1-2; clone size: once; CDR3 length: 15; V gene: TRBV7-9; D gene: TRBD1; CDR3 DNA: TGTGCCAGCAGCGTCCGGGACAGGGGAAAGGATGGCTACACCTTC; CDR3 protein: CASSVRDRGKDGYTF
J gene: TRBJ2-2; clone size: NA; CDR3 length: 13; V gene: TRBV29-1; D gene: TRBD2; CDR3 DNA: TGCAGCGTTGAAAGACTAGCGGCCGGGGAGCTGTTTTTT; CDR3 protein: CSVERLAAGELFF
J gene: TRBJ2-1; clone size: NA; CDR3 length: 16; V gene: TRBV28; D gene: TRBD2; CDR3 DNA: TGTGCCAGCAGTTTGGGAGCGGGGCCGACCTACAATGAGCAGTTCTTC; CDR3 protein: CASSLGAGPTYNEQFF
J gene: TRBJ1-1; clone size: NA; CDR3 length: 13; V gene: TRBV7-2; D gene: NA; CDR3 DNA: TGTGCCAGCAGCTTAGAAGGGCCGGGAGAAGCTTTCTTT; CDR3 protein: CASSLEGPGEAFF
J gene: TRBJ2-2; clone size: once; CDR3 length: 17; V gene: TRBV4-3; D gene: TRBD2; CDR3 DNA: TGCGCCAGCAGCCAAGACGGGACTAGTTTAAGGACCGGGGAGCTGTTTTTT; CDR3 protein: CASSQDGTSLRTGELFF
J gene: TRBJ2-1; clone size: NA; CDR3 length: 13; V gene: TRBV7-2; D gene: NA; CDR3 DNA: TGTGCCAGCAGCTTCCGGCAATACAATGAGCAGTTCTTC; CDR3 protein: CASSFRQYNEQFF
J gene: TRBJ1-1; clone size: NA; CDR3 length: 15; V gene: TRBV28; D gene: TRBD1; CDR3 DNA: TGTGCCAGCAGTTCCCGGACAGGGGCGTTGGCTGAAGCTTTCTTT; CDR3 protein: CASSSRTGALAEAFF
J gene: TRBJ2-1; clone size: NA; CDR3 length: 14; V gene: TRBV19; D gene: NA; CDR3 DNA: TGTGCCAGTAGTATATCGGGGCCGTACAATGAGCAGTTCTTC; CDR3 protein: CASSISGPYNEQFF
J gene: TRBJ1-4; clone size: NA; CDR3 length: 15; V gene: TRBV9; D gene: NA; CDR3 DNA: TGTGCCAGCAGCGTAGGGGGAGGGCCTAATGAAAAACTGTTTTTT; CDR3 protein: CASSVGGGPNEKLFF